This TCR beta chain was recorded in a study of PD-L1 blockade in urothelial cancer. Study in general: Patients with male sex and bladder-origin urothelial cancer accounted for about 90% of the 29 enrolled. When blood samples were assessed, the median T cell count was some 130,000. Study-wide points: In blood sampled pretreatment, TCR clonality below the median predicted better survival.

Method: immunoSEQ multiplex PCR; TCRdb's copy keeps in-frame clones and lacks some. The profile covers 55,000 to 70,000 clones, with more than 65% appearing a single time and about 4.5% taken by the ten largest. The V gene end was trimmed by 5 bases and the J gene end by 1 base; junction bases not matched to a gene: 5. This CDR3 has 14 amino acids. Germline V gene data show CDR1 as LNHDA and CDR2 as SQIVND (reference sequence). Each patient contributed between 1 and 8 total time points of blood mononuclear cells, pretreatment and during treatment. Comment on this clone: What it binds is not known.

V gene TRBV19 combines with J gene TRBJ2-7; the match to TRBD1 covers 7 bases. Here the sequenced sample was PBMCs, taken around atezolizumab (anti-PD-L1) treatment. This clonotype was sampled from a man in his 70s with urothelial cancer. This CDR3 reads CASSAGTESYEQYF. CDR3 sequence (DNA): TGTGCCAGTAGTGCCGGGACAGAGTCCTACGAGCAGTACTTC.